These 20 T cell receptor beta chains were all obtained from the same sample, sequenced in a study of cytomegalovirus exposure and HLA in healthy donors. Primers: 60 Vbeta forward and 13 Jbeta reverse. Sequenced by immunoSEQ multiplex PCR; TCRdb stores in-frame clones only, minus some. The repertoire table contains 200,000 to 250,000 clones. The source material was PBMCs. The source of these receptors is a woman aged 30 to 39 in good health and CMV-seropositive.

The chain is built from TRBV4-1 and TRBJ1-1; the D gene is possibly TRBD1 (5 bases). Germline V lookup: CDR1 MGHRA, CDR2 YSYEKL. The CDR3 sequence is 16 residues long. V lost 4 bases, J lost 0 bases, and 15 bases lay in between. The CDR3 loop reads CASSPNSGWMNTEAFF. Written as DNA, the CDR3 is TGCGCCAGCAGCCCAAATTCAGGGTGGATGAACACTGAAGCTTTCTTT.

V usage is TRBV6-5 and J usage is TRBJ1-1; TRBD1 matches 7 bases. The CDR3 runs 13 residues. Germline V CDR1 and CDR2: MNHEY, SVGAGI. The trim removed 2 bases at V and 7 bases at J, leaving 4 bases unmatched. The CDR3 DNA is TGTGCCAGCAGTTACCTTGGGACAGATGAAGCTTTCTTT. Protein: CASSYLGTDEAFF.

This chain joins TRBV28 and TRBJ1-2; D call uncertain. From germline, CDR1 is MDHEN and CDR2 SYDVKM. The ends were cut back, 6 bases at V and 5 bases at J, with 16 bases in the middle. This CDR3 spans 14 amino acids. CDR3 DNA: TGTGCCAGCAGGGGTGGAGGGTCGGAATATGGCTACACCTTC. Amino acid sequence: CASRGGGSEYGYTF.

The chain couples TRBV19 to TRBJ1-1; D not certain. The germline CDR1 and CDR2 sequences are LNHDA and SQIVND (reference sequence). This CDR3 is 11 amino acids long. V lost 8 bases, J lost 5 bases, and 9 bases lay in between. CDR3 DNA sequence: TGTGCCAGTGTTCGGAGAACTGAAGCTTTCTTT. It translates to CASVRRTEAFF.

The chain joins TRBV7-2 to TRBJ1-2; 9 bases are a match to TRBD1. CDR1 is SGHTA and CDR2 is FQGNSA in the germline V gene. The CDR3 consists of 15 residues. V shed 2 bases and J 4 bases; nucleotides not matched to a gene: 5. CDR3 DNA: TGTGCCAGCAGCTTAAGGGACAGGGAATTCTATGGCTACACCTTC. This sequence encodes CASSLRDREFYGYTF.

The V and J genes are TRBV27 and TRBJ2-7; 8 nucleotides agree with TRBD2. CDR1 is MNHEY, CDR2 SMNVEV, per germline (reference sequence). The CDR3 consists of 15 residues. V lost 7 bases to trimming and J lost 9 bases; unmatched junction nucleotides: 17. CDR3 coding DNA: TGTGCCAGCACGGGGAATTTGGGGACTAGTTCGAGGCAGTACTTC. Residues: CASTGNLGTSSRQYF.

The chain has TRBV4-2 and TRBJ1-1; D uncertain. The germline CDR1 and CDR2 sequences are LGHNA and YNFKEQ. This CDR3 is built from 15 residues. Trimming shortened V by 2 bases and J by 1 base, and 11 bases separated the two germline ends. CDR3 nucleotide sequence: TGTGCCAGCAGCCAACCCTCCGGGAGGAACACTGAAGCTTTCTTT. This sequence encodes CASSQPSGRNTEAFF.

The V gene is TRBV27, the J gene TRBJ1-6; D is undetermined. V was shortened by 2 bases and J by 10 bases, with 12 bases between the two germline ends. Germline V gives CDR1 MNHEY, CDR2 SMNVEV (reference sequence). The CDR3 is made up of 14 amino acids. The CDR3 region has the DNA TGTGCCAGCAGTTTAGGTGCAGGTGGGTCACCCCTCCACTTT. Protein: CASSLGAGGSPLHF.

The gene calls are TRBV7-9 and TRBJ1-2, with 7 nucleotides matching TRBD1. This CDR3 has 17 amino acids. The trim removed 5 bases at V and 3 bases at J, leaving 15 bases unmatched. Germline V gene lookup returns CDR1 SEHNR and CDR2 FQNEAQ (reference sequence). The CDR3 sequence is CASSPSPYRGLHYGYTF. CDR3 nucleotides: TGTGCCAGCAGCCCCAGTCCGTACAGGGGCCTACACTATGGCTACACCTTC. The complete variable domain, with remaining parts taken from reference TRBV7-9 and TRBJ1-2, reads DTGVSQNPRHKITKRGQNVTFRCDPISEHNRLYWYRQTLGQGPEFLTYFQNEAQLEKSRLLSDRFSAERPKGSFSTLEIQRTEQGDSAMYLCASSPSPYRGLHYGYTFGSGTRLTVV.

The chain is built from TRBV2 and TRBJ2-5; D is perhaps TRBD1 (6 bases). The germline V gene encodes CDR1 SNHLY and CDR2 FYNNEI. This CDR3 has 17 residues. V lost 2 bases to trimming and J lost 0 bases, with 16 bases between them. The CDR3 region is CASSENIYTGNQETQYF. The CDR3, as DNA: TGTGCCAGCAGTGAAAATATTTACACAGGGAACCAAGAGACCCAGTACTTC.

The J gene is TRBJ2-1, the V gene TRBV7-8, with 10 bases that match TRBD1. There are 17 residues in the CDR3. Trimming at V came to 5 bases and at J to 8 bases, leaving 15 bases not matched to a gene. Germline V gene sequence: CDR1 SGHVS, CDR2 FQNEAQ. The CDR3 DNA reads as TGTGCCAGCAGCCATCCCGGGACAGGGGTTCGGTACGATGAGCAGTTCTTC. Encoded protein: CASSHPGTGVRYDEQFF.

The rearrangement uses TRBV19 and TRBJ1-5; no definite D call. V lost 5 bases and J lost 0, with 8 bases in between. The CDR3 runs 14 residues. Germline V lookup: CDR1 LNHDA, CDR2 SQIVND (reference sequence). The CDR3 DNA is TGTGCCAGTAGTGTACATGATAGCAATCAGCCCCAGCATTTT. Translating gives CASSVHDSNQPQHF.

J is TRBJ1-5 and V is TRBV28; tentative D call: TRBD1 (5 bases). In germline, CDR1 is MDHEN, CDR2 SYDVKM. The V and J ends lost 3 bases and 0 bases respectively, with 24 bases between them. The CDR3 has 20 amino acids. The chain's CDR3 is CASSFQNLGRGIYSNQPQHF. The CDR3 DNA reads TGTGCCAGCAGTTTCCAGAACCTGGGGCGGGGGATATATAGCAATCAGCCCCAGCATTTT.

This rearrangement joins TRBV27 to TRBJ2-7, with 9 nucleotides matching TRBD1. This CDR3 region has 16 residues. With 2 bases clipped from V and 2 bases from J, the junction kept 7 bases outside the gene matches. Germline loops: CDR1 MNHEY, CDR2 SMNVEV (reference sequence). The CDR3 region is CASSLGRTGATYEQYF. CDR3 DNA sequence: TGTGCCAGCAGTTTAGGTAGGACAGGGGCGACCTACGAGCAGTACTTC.

The chain couples TRBV6-1 to TRBJ1-6; no firm D call. The V and J ends lost 4 bases and 0 bases respectively, with 16 bases between them. Germline lookup yields CDR1 MNHNS and CDR2 SASEGT. The CDR3 covers 18 residues. The CDR3 DNA is TGTGCCAGCAGTGGCCCGTACAGCGGGAGCTCCTATAATTCACCCCTCCACTTT. Protein: CASSGPYSGSSYNSPLHF.

This chain joins TRBV28 and TRBJ1-5; TRBD1 matches at 7 bases. The germline V gene has CDR1 MDHEN and CDR2 SYDVKM. CDR3 size: 14 residues. Trimming at V came to 4 bases and at J to 3 bases, leaving 3 bases not matched to a gene. This CDR3 reads CASSYRGVNQPQHF. DNA for the CDR3: TGTGCCAGCAGTTACAGGGGCGTCAATCAGCCCCAGCATTTT.

The J gene is TRBJ2-7, the V gene TRBV6-5; a possible D gene is TRBD1 (6 bases). The V gene's germline CDR1 is MNHEY and CDR2 SVGAGI. V lost 8 bases, J lost 6 bases, and 14 bases lay in between. The CDR3 runs to 12 residues. The CDR3 here is CASAQGMGEQYF. In DNA form, the CDR3 reads TGTGCCAGCGCACAGGGAATGGGCGAGCAGTACTTC.

The chain uses TRBV4-1 and TRBJ2-3; 9 positions agree with TRBD2. J gave up 0 bases and V 0 bases, and 13 bases lay outside the gene matches. The germline V gene has CDR1 MGHRA and CDR2 YSYEKL. The CDR3 totals 20 residues. The CDR3 spells CASSQEGTASGASSTDTQYF. CDR3 coding DNA: TGCGCCAGCAGCCAAGAAGGTACGGCTAGCGGGGCCTCTAGCACAGATACGCAGTATTTT.

The chain has TRBV6-5 and TRBJ2-7, with D unclear. The V end was cut by 6 bases, the J end by 3 bases, with 12 bases between. This CDR3 is 13 amino acids long. The germline V gene encodes CDR1 MNHEY and CDR2 SVGAGI. The CDR3 coding sequence is TGTGCCAGCAGCCGGGTCACCCACTACGAGCAGTACTTC. Amino acid sequence: CASSRVTHYEQYF.

The V gene is TRBV4-2, the J gene TRBJ1-1; maybe TRBD1 (5 bases). The CDR3 has 15 residues. Trimming shortened V by 0 bases and J by 5 bases, and 13 bases separated the two germline ends. Germline V gene data show CDR1 as LGHNA and CDR2 as YNFKEQ. DNA of the CDR3: TGTGCCAGCAGCCAAGATCCGCAGGGAGGTACTGAAGCTTTCTTT. This translates into CASSQDPQGGTEAFF.